This entry lists 31 T cell receptor beta chains sequenced from one sample in a study of blood T cell repertoires in COVID-19. Only in-frame clones appear in the TCRdb table, and some are missing; sequencing was by immunoSEQ multiplex PCR. Of about 320,000 clones in the sample, 70% to 90% were seen once. Sequencing was carried out using peripheral blood. These receptors were taken from a human donor in a cohort sampled during active COVID-19.

This rearrangement joins TRBV28 to TRBJ2-7, with D perhaps matching TRBD1 (6 bases). V lost 8 bases and J 3 bases, leaving 14 bases between the germline ends. This CDR3 contains 13 residues. Germline assignment: CDR1 MDHEN and CDR2 SYDVKM. CDR3 nucleotide sequence: TGTGCCAGCTGTCCGGGACAAAACTACGAGCAGTACTTC. Translated: CASCPGQNYEQYF.

The V and J genes are TRBV19 and TRBJ1-2, with D possibly TRBD1 on 6 matching bases. V was trimmed by 11 bases and J by 3 bases, leaving 19 bases between them. Germline values: CDR1 LNHDA, CDR2 SQIVND (reference sequence). CDR3 length: 14 amino acids. CDR3 bases: TGTGCCTCCATGCTCCGGGGGGCTGACTATGGCTACACCTTC. It is translated as CASMLRGADYGYTF.

Only one count was recorded for this clone. The chain links TRBV5-1 to TRBJ2-3; D may be TRBD2 (5 bases). The V gene's germline CDR1 is SGHRS and CDR2 YFSETQ. The length of the CDR3 is 14 residues. With 2 bases removed from V and 6 bases from J, the gap between germline ends came to 13 bases. As DNA, the CDR3 is TGCGCCAGCAGCTTTAGTTTAGGCGGGGATACGCAGTATTTT. Translated: CASSFSLGGDTQYF.

The chain couples TRBV24-1 to TRBJ1-5, with 9 bases matching TRBD1. Per germline, CDR1 KGHDR and CDR2 SFDVKD. Trimming removed 4 bases from V and 6 bases from J; junction bases left unmatched: 6. CDR3 length equals 15 residues. Written as DNA, the CDR3 is TGTGCCACCAGTGAGCCCGGGACAGGGAGTCAGCCCCAGCATTTT. This sequence encodes CATSEPGTGSQPQHF.

The V call is TRBV12-5, the J call TRBJ2-3, with 9 bases lining up with TRBD2. The CDR3 totals 15 residues. Germline CDR1 reads LGHNT; CDR2 reads FRNRAP. V was pared by 4 bases and J by 1 base, with 3 bases of the junction left unmatched. The CDR3 DNA follows: TGTGCTAGTGGTTGGCGGGGGGGCGGCACAGATACGCAGTATTTT. Protein: CASGWRGGGTDTQYF.

This clone was seen a handful of times. Other DNA sequences of this sample code for an identical CDR3. V and J are TRBV7-3 and TRBJ2-3; D is perhaps TRBD2 (5 bases). This CDR3 has 14 amino acids. Germline V gives CDR1 SGHTA, CDR2 FQGTGA. Trimming left V 5 bases short and J 4 bases short, with 13 bases between. In nucleotides, the CDR3 is TGTGCCAGCAGCCGACTCGCGGGCCCAGATACGCAGTATTTT. It is translated as CASSRLAGPDTQYF. The variable domain in full, completed from reference TRBV7-3 and TRBJ2-3, reads GAGVSQTPSNKVTEKGKYVELRCDPISGHTALYWYRQSLGQGPEFLIYFQGTGAADDSGLPNDRFFAVRPEGSVSTLKIQRTERGDSAVYLCASSRLAGPDTQYFGPGTRLTVL.

This chain uses TRBV24-1 with TRBJ2-1, with 8 bases matching TRBD1. In germline, CDR1 is KGHDR, CDR2 SFDVKD. J gave up 0 bases and V 4 bases, and 4 bases lay outside the gene matches. This CDR3 is built from 16 residues. As DNA, the CDR3 is TGTGCCACCAGTGAGCCCCAGGGGGCCTCCTACAATGAGCAGTTCTTC. Translated: CATSEPQGASYNEQFF.

This chain links TRBV7-8 with TRBJ2-1; D is perhaps TRBD1 (6 bases). The CDR3 consists of 13 residues. The ends were cut back, 3 bases at V and 5 bases at J, with 8 bases in the middle. In germline, CDR1 is SGHVS, CDR2 FQNEAQ. CDR3 sequence reads: CASSFTGNNEQFF. CDR3 in DNA: TGTGCCAGCAGCTTCACAGGGAACAATGAGCAGTTCTTC.

The V call is TRBV29-1, the J call TRBJ2-7; TRBD1 matches at 9 bases. The V segment lost 7 bases and the J segment 4 bases; nucleotides outside the gene matches: 11. CDR1 and CDR2 (germline): SQVTM, ANQGSEA. CDR3 length: 14 amino acids. The CDR3 nucleotides read TGCAGCGCCATACAGGGGGCAATTGGTTACGAGCAGTACTTC. Its translation: CSAIQGAIGYEQYF.

V gene TRBV5-4 combines with J gene TRBJ2-2; D might be TRBD2 (5 bases). CDR1 SGHNT and CDR2 YYREEE come from the germline V gene (reference sequence). Trimming took 3 bases from V and 2 from J, leaving 11 bases between them. This CDR3 region has 15 residues. In DNA form, the CDR3 reads TGTGCCAGCAGCTCCCAGACGGGAAACACCGGGGAGCTGTTTTTT. Translated: CASSSQTGNTGELFF.

This chain connects TRBV7-9 to TRBJ2-7; possibly TRBD2 for D (5 bases). The CDR3 has 14 amino acids. V was cut by 5 bases and J by 2 bases, with 13 bases left in between. The V gene's germline CDR1 is SEHNR and CDR2 FQNEAQ (reference sequence). This chain's CDR3 is CASSPGTLPYEQYF. CDR3 nucleotide sequence: TGTGCCAGCAGCCCGGGAACCCTGCCCTACGAGCAGTACTTC.

This clone is a singleton in its sample. The J gene is TRBJ2-7, the V gene TRBV19; 7 nucleotides agree with TRBD1. The CDR3 consists of 13 residues. Germline assignment: CDR1 LNHDA and CDR2 SQIVND (reference sequence). The ends lost 3 bases at V and 3 bases at J; junction bases unmatched: 2. CDR3 DNA sequence: TGTGCCAGTAGTATTGACAGGGACTACGAGCAGTACTTC. It is translated as CASSIDRDYEQYF.

The chain combines TRBV10-3 with TRBJ1-2; a possible D gene is TRBD1 (5 bases). The CDR3 is made up of 13 amino acids. Per germline, CDR1 ENHRY and CDR2 SYGVKD. Trimming took off 8 bases at V and 0 bases at J, with 10 bases between the two ends. CDR3 amino acids: CAIGTHTNYGYTF. CDR3 DNA sequence: TGTGCCATCGGGACTCACACTAACTATGGCTACACCTTC.

V is TRBV5-1 and J is TRBJ2-2, with 8 bases fitting TRBD1. Germline lookup yields CDR1 SGHRS and CDR2 YFSETQ. V shed 3 bases and J 6 bases; nucleotides not matched to a gene: 4. This CDR3 spans 14 amino acids. The CDR3 spells CASSYGQGSGELFF. The CDR3 DNA follows: TGCGCCAGCAGCTATGGACAGGGCTCCGGGGAGCTGTTTTTT.

This clone was observed once. The J gene is TRBJ1-2, the V gene TRBV5-4, with a tentative D call TRBD1 (5 bases). With 0 bases removed from V and 6 bases from J, the gap between germline ends came to 12 bases. The CDR3 has 14 amino acids. Germline assignment: CDR1 SGHNT and CDR2 YYREEE (reference sequence). The CDR3 region is CASSLAAGMDGYTF. The DNA for the CDR3 is TGTGCCAGCAGCTTGGCTGCAGGGATGGATGGCTACACCTTC.

The genes are TRBV12-3 or TRBV12-4 and TRBJ2-1; TRBD2 might be the D (6 bases). The V gene lost 1 base and the J gene lost 14 bases, with 15 bases spanning the gap. The CDR3 totals 13 residues. CDR3 bases: TGTGCCAGCAGTTTAGGCGGGGACTCATCGGAGTTCTTC. It codes for CASSLGGDSSEFF.

The V gene is TRBV19, the J gene TRBJ2-7; no reliable D call. V was clipped by 2 bases and J by 0 bases, with 11 bases between them. The germline CDR1 and CDR2 sequences are LNHDA and SQIVND (reference sequence). The CDR3 has 15 residues. CDR3 sequence: CASSITTASSYEQYF. The CDR3, as DNA: TGTGCCAGTAGTATAACGACGGCTAGCTCCTACGAGCAGTACTTC.

J is TRBJ1-6 and V is TRBV6-5; tentative D call: TRBD1 (6 bases). The V and J ends lost 8 bases and 11 bases respectively, with 16 bases between them. Per germline, CDR1 MNHEY and CDR2 SVGAGI. This CDR3 region has 13 residues. The CDR3 loop reads CASFTGIGTPLHF. CDR3 in DNA: TGTGCCAGCTTCACAGGGATCGGAACACCCCTCCACTTT.

This chain connects TRBV27 to TRBJ2-7; 8 bases are a match to TRBD1. The germline V gene has CDR1 MNHEY and CDR2 SMNVEV (reference sequence). The ends lost 9 bases at V and 2 bases at J; junction bases unmatched: 12. The CDR3 is made up of 15 amino acids. The CDR3 spells CASSRDRGRAYEQYF. In nucleotides, the CDR3 is TGTGCCAGTTCCCGAGACAGGGGTAGAGCCTACGAGCAGTACTTC.

The rearrangement uses TRBV30 and TRBJ1-5; 7 nucleotides agree with TRBD1. In germline, CDR1 is GTSNPN, CDR2 SVGIG (reference sequence). J lost 7 bases, V lost 1 base, and 10 bases had no gene match. This CDR3 has 15 amino acids. In DNA form, the CDR3 reads TGTGCCTGGAGTGCCCAAGACAGGGTGGGACAGCCCCAGCATTTT. It codes for CAWSAQDRVGQPQHF.

The chain combines TRBV18 with TRBJ2-1, with 9 positions matching TRBD1. Germline lookup yields CDR1 KGHSH and CDR2 LQKENI. The V gene end was trimmed by 3 bases and the J gene end by 7 bases; junction bases not matched to a gene: 13. This CDR3 contains 17 residues. The CDR3 DNA is TGTGCCAGCTCACCCACCGCTCGGGGACAGGGCTCGAATGAGCAGTTCTTC. This gives the protein CASSPTARGQGSNEQFF.

V is TRBV7-9 and J is TRBJ2-3; no reliable D call. V gave up 2 bases and J gave up 2 bases, with 2 bases separating them. The CDR3 length is 12 residues. Germline loops: CDR1 SEHNR, CDR2 FQNEAQ (reference sequence). The CDR3 region has the DNA TGTGCCAGCAGCTTATACACAGATACGCAGTATTTT. Amino acid sequence: CASSLYTDTQYF.

Worth noting for this clone: Other nucleotide sequences from this sample produce the same CDR3. The chain recombines TRBV6-1 with TRBJ1-2; no reliable D call. The CDR3 has 12 amino acids. Trimming left V 1 base short and J 5 bases short, with 5 bases between. The V gene's germline CDR1 is MNHNS and CDR2 SASEGT. The CDR3 reads CASSEGGYGYTF. CDR3 sequence (DNA): TGTGCCAGCAGTGAAGGAGGATATGGCTACACCTTC.

The chain couples TRBV19 to TRBJ1-5; 7 bases align to TRBD1. The CDR3 length is 13 residues. V dropped 4 bases and J dropped 7; count of bases not matched to a gene: 4. CDR1 is LNHDA, CDR2 SQIVND, per germline (reference sequence). CDR3 DNA sequence: TGTGCCAGTAGTAAGACAGGGAAGCAGCCCCAGCATTTT. This sequence encodes CASSKTGKQPQHF.

The chain recombines TRBV5-5 with TRBJ1-6, with D perhaps TRBD1 (5 bases). Germline assignment: CDR1 SGHKS and CDR2 YYEKEE (reference sequence). V was trimmed by 1 base and J by 7 bases, leaving 12 bases between them. This CDR3 spans 15 amino acids. CDR3 residues: CASSLMGRVNSPLHF. The CDR3 DNA follows: TGTGCCAGCAGCTTGATGGGCAGGGTCAATTCACCCCTCCACTTT.

In this sample, this clone turned up once. The chain employs TRBV11-2 and TRBJ2-2; TRBD1 is a possible D gene (7 bases). The germline V and J ends were trimmed by 1 base and 7 bases, with 22 bases remaining between them. The V gene's germline CDR1 is SGHAT and CDR2 FQNNGV. This CDR3 spans 18 amino acids. CDR3 nucleotides: TGTGCCAGCAGCTTAGCCAACCAGGGGGAGGTGGTTGTCGGGGAGCTGTTTTTT. Protein: CASSLANQGEVVVGELFF.

This chain links TRBV24-1 with TRBJ2-3, with 9 nucleotides matching TRBD1. The V gene's germline CDR1 is KGHDR and CDR2 SFDVKD. V lost 2 bases and J lost 4; bases outside the gene matches: 6. The CDR3 has 16 amino acids. This CDR3 is CATSDSDRGFADTQYF. CDR3 bases: TGTGCCACCAGTGATTCCGACAGGGGGTTCGCAGATACGCAGTATTTT.

The chain joins TRBV10-3 to TRBJ2-6; the match to TRBD2 covers 14 bases. This CDR3 has 19 residues. The ends lost 0 bases at V and 4 bases at J; junction bases unmatched: 5. Germline CDR1 reads ENHRY; CDR2 reads SYGVKD. The CDR3 DNA follows: TGTGCCATCAGTGAGTCGCGACTAGCGGGGGGGCCCGGGGCCAACGTCCTGACTTTC. Amino acids: CAISESRLAGGPGANVLTF.

The chain links TRBV3-1 (or the pseudogene TRBV3-2) to TRBJ1-6; possibly TRBD1 for D (6 bases). With 6 bases removed from V and 9 bases from J, the gap between germline ends came to 18 bases. In germline, CDR1 is LGHDT, CDR2 YNNKEL (reference sequence). CDR3 size: 15 residues. The CDR3 bases are TGTGCCAGCAGTTTCCCTGGGACACCCAGTTCACCCCTCCACTTT. Translated, it gives CASSFPGTPSSPLHF.

The CDR3 DNA follows: TGTGCCAGCTCACCGCAAAGGGGTTTTAAAGGCTACACCTTC. This translates into CASSPQRGFKGYTF. The chain links TRBV18 to TRBJ1-2; perhaps TRBD1 as D (5 bases). Germline assignment: CDR1 KGHSH and CDR2 LQKENI. With 3 bases removed from V and 8 bases from J, the gap between germline ends came to 16 bases. The CDR3 runs to 14 residues.

The rearrangement joins TRBV7-9 to TRBJ2-5, with D uncertain. This CDR3 comprises 14 residues. The germline gives CDR1 SEHNR, CDR2 FQNEAQ (reference sequence). V was clipped by 5 bases and J by 0 bases, with 10 bases between them. The CDR3 loop is CASSPDDNQETQYF. CDR3 nucleotides: TGTGCCAGCAGCCCCGACGACAACCAAGAGACCCAGTACTTC.